By sample share, the clone carrying this T cell receptor beta chain is medium-sized (0.01 to 0.1%). Its target is not known. After constant-region reverse-primer amplification, full-length variable regions underwent semi-nested PCR with Nested Universal Primer A. TCRdb reprocessed the 5' RACE reads via MiXCR and lists one record per CDR3 protein. The table lists some 13,000 distinct CDR3 sequences, less than 25% of them singletons. Study-wide results and caveats: The larger cohort examined one V-J beta rearrangement, not whole repertoires.

Germline V lookup: CDR1 SGHRS, CDR2 YFSETQ. The CDR3 runs 15 residues. V lost 4 bases to trimming and J lost 2 bases, with 16 bases between them. This receptor was identified in a female donor with breast cancer. Sequenced sample: naive CD4+ T cells sorted from blood. Subset: naive CD4+ T cells, CD4+CD45RA+CD25-. The chain has TRBV5-1 and TRBJ2-7; D is possibly TRBD2 (6 bases). CDR3: CASSHGTPGAYEQYF. In DNA, the CDR3 is TGCGCCAGCAGCCACGGGACTCCCGGGGCCTACGAGCAGTACTTC.